The text below deals with one T cell receptor beta chain. Its antigen is not known. The data are from a study of cytomegalovirus exposure and HLA in healthy donors. The wider study: Earlier, 150 million to 200 million T cells were analyzed, and over 95 million unique TCR beta sequences were found among them. Study-level results: In a later analysis, at a false discovery rate of 0.05, 16,951 TCR beta sequences were associated with HLA alleles.

The study sampled nominally healthy donors, though unrecorded immune exposures were likely. V was shortened by 0 bases and J by 3 bases, with 10 bases between the two germline ends. The germline gives CDR1 SGDLS, CDR2 YYNGEE. The CDR3 is 14 residues long. The primer mix had 60 Vbeta and 13 Jbeta primers. Here immunoSEQ multiplex PCR was the method, and the copy in TCRdb shows in-frame clones only, minus some. The table records under 250,000 clones, about four fifths of them present only once. This TCR derives from a man aged 40-49 years in good health and CMV-seropositive. This chain joins TRBV9 and TRBJ2-7; perhaps TRBD1 as D (5 bases). Sequencing used PBMCs. In DNA, the CDR3 is TGTGCCAGCAGCGTAGGGAACAGGAACTACGAGCAGTACTTC. The encoded protein is CASSVGNRNYEQYF.